This T cell receptor (beta chain) was recovered during a study of siplizumab effects on memory and regulatory T cells. Study results and limitations: No functional test confirmed suppression by proliferating siplizumab-culture Tregs. Roughly 75-97% of proliferating clones (CD4+ or CD8+) could not be assigned a naive or memory phenotype.

Remarks on this clone: Its antigen remains unknown.

V lost 3 bases to trimming and J lost 6 bases, with 11 bases between them. The CDR3 is 13 residues long. CDR1 is MNHEY and CDR2 is SMNVEV in the germline V gene (reference sequence). Measured with immunoSEQ multiplex PCR; TCRdb has only the in-frame clones, and not every one. In the table there are about 100,000 clones, about 95% of which are singletons. The J gene is TRBJ1-1, the V gene TRBV27; D perhaps matches TRBD1 (5 bases). The TCR originated in a human donor in good health. The sample taken for sequencing was non-Treg CD4+ T cells sorted from blood. The DNA of the CDR3 is TGTGCCAGCAGTTTTGTGGTGGGGCCTGAAGCTTTCTTT. The encoded protein is CASSFVVGPEAFF.